Listed below are T cell receptor beta chains from one sample, sequenced in a study of shared clonotypes between healthy human individuals. TCRdb keeps only in-frame clones here, not all; method: immunoSEQ multiplex PCR. The profile covers over a million clones, with approximately 98.5% appearing a single time and approximately 0.38% taken by the ten largest. Sequencing was performed on naive CD4+ T cells sorted from blood. The receptors were sampled from a man between 25 and 39 years old in good health. Both conserved end residues are part of each CDR3. The D gene is left open where the match is weak. The listing skips clone size in some rows; elsewhere it reads once, few, many or a size class.

v_gene	abundance	j_gene	d_gene	CDR3aa	CDR3nt
TRBV9	NA	TRBJ2-3	TRBD2	CASSPAGGAQYF	TGTGCCAGCAGCCCAGCGGGGGGGGCGCAGTATTTT
TRBV18	NA	TRBJ2-2	NA	CASSPRPSTGELFF	TGTGCCAGCTCACCGAGGCCCTCTACCGGGGAGCTGTTTTTT
TRBV2	once	TRBJ1-1	TRBD1	CASTDRVYPMNTEAFF	TGTGCCAGCACCGACAGGGTTTATCCCATGAACACTGAAGCTTTCTTT
TRBV5-5	NA	TRBJ1-5	NA	CASSLFQTDQPQHF	TGTGCCAGCAGCTTGTTCCAGACGGATCAGCCCCAGCATTTT
TRBV19	NA	TRBJ2-1	NA	CASSTRVSSYNEQFF	TGTGCCAGTAGTACCAGGGTTAGCTCCTACAATGAGCAGTTCTTC
TRBV4-1	NA	TRBJ1-4	TRBD1	CASSHQQGLANEKLFF	TGCGCCAGCAGCCATCAACAGGGGCTTGCTAATGAAAAACTGTTTTTT
TRBV19	NA	TRBJ2-3	NA	CASSKHGLASERTRTDTQYF	TGTGCCAGTAGTAAACACGGACTCGCATCCGAACGCACACGCACAGATACGCAGTATTTT
TRBV5-3	NA	TRBJ2-7	NA	CARSQTHLTAYEQYF	TGTGCCAGAAGCCAAACTCATCTTACCGCCTACGAGCAGTACTTC
TRBV28	once	TRBJ1-1	NA	CASSLFLQGSEAFF	TGTGCCAGCAGTTTATTCCTCCAGGGTTCTGAAGCTTTCTTT
TRBV6-5	NA	TRBJ2-5	NA	CASSPRGETQYF	TGTGCCAGCAGTCCAAGAGGGGAGACCCAGTACTTC
TRBV29-1	NA	TRBJ2-3	NA	CSVRAETSTDTQYF	TGCAGCGTTAGAGCCGAAACTAGCACAGATACGCAGTATTTT
TRBV10-2	NA	TRBJ1-3	NA	CASSVITGGNTIYF	TGCGCCAGCAGTGTAATAACAGGGGGAAACACCATATATTTT
TRBV7-2	NA	TRBJ1-1	NA	CASSRPLPMNTEAFF	TGTGCCAGCAGCCGTCCTCTACCAATGAACACTGAAGCTTTCTTT
TRBV27	NA	TRBJ2-1	NA	CASSLSGAGSNEQFF	TGTGCCAGCAGTTTATCGGGGGCAGGGAGCAATGAGCAGTTCTTC
TRBV19	NA	TRBJ2-5	TRBD1	CASSVTGGQTQYF	TGTGCCAGTAGTGTCACAGGGGGCCAGACCCAGTACTTC
TRBV5-1	NA	TRBJ2-2	NA	CASRPRVAGELFF	TGCGCCAGCAGGCCACGGGTGGCCGGGGAGCTGTTTTTT
TRBV28	NA	TRBJ1-2	NA	CASSSGSTSWPYGYTF	TGTGCCAGCAGCTCCGGGTCAACATCTTGGCCCTATGGCTACACCTTC
TRBV10-2	NA	TRBJ1-5	NA	CASSESGGGNQPQHF	TGCGCCAGCAGTGAGTCAGGAGGAGGGAATCAGCCCCAGCATTTT
TRBV9	NA	TRBJ1-5	NA	CASSVGGQTNQPQHF	TGTGCCAGCAGCGTAGGCGGACAGACCAATCAGCCCCAGCATTTT
TRBV19	NA	TRBJ2-7	NA	CASSIIRQSYEQYF	TGTGCCAGTAGTATTATTAGACAGTCCTACGAGCAGTACTTC
TRBV9	NA	TRBJ1-5	TRBD1	CASSVGPGGTPQHF	TGTGCCAGCAGCGTAGGGCCAGGGGGGACGCCCCAGCATTTT
TRBV5-5	once	TRBJ1-2	NA	CASSLVSPSFYGYTF	TGTGCCAGCAGCTTGGTGAGCCCCAGTTTTTATGGCTACACCTTC
TRBV29-1	NA	TRBJ2-6	TRBD1	CSVKGTGVGANVLTF	TGCAGCGTCAAAGGGACAGGGGTCGGGGCCAACGTCCTGACTTTC
TRBV7-9	NA	TRBJ2-1	TRBD1	CASRDRASYNEQFF	TGTGCCAGCAGGGACAGGGCCTCCTACAATGAGCAGTTCTTC
TRBV4-1	NA	TRBJ1-1	NA	CASSQPIQPNTEAFF	TGCGCCAGCAGCCAACCAATACAACCGAACACTGAAGCTTTCTTT
TRBV27	NA	TRBJ2-5	TRBD1	CASSYMDRDGETQYF	TGTGCCAGCAGTTACATGGACAGGGATGGGGAGACCCAGTACTTC
TRBV9	NA	TRBJ1-5	NA	CASSVAPDQPQHF	TGTGCCAGCAGCGTGGCGCCTGATCAGCCCCAGCATTTT
TRBV5-4	NA	TRBJ2-1	TRBD2	CASSRGTSGPISYNEQFF	TGTGCCAGCAGCCGGGGGACTAGCGGACCAATCTCCTACAATGAGCAGTTCTTC
TRBV10-2	once	TRBJ1-1	NA	CASSEALNTEAFF	TGCGCCAGCAGTGAAGCTCTGAACACTGAAGCTTTCTTT
TRBV27	NA	TRBJ1-5	TRBD1	CASRRTGGLYQPQHF	TGTGCCAGCAGACGGACAGGGGGGTTGTATCAGCCCCAGCATTTT
TRBV19	NA	TRBJ1-1	NA	CASSILGVPNTEAFF	TGTGCCAGTAGTATCCTGGGGGTTCCGAACACTGAAGCTTTCTTT
TRBV5-5	once	TRBJ2-7	NA	CASSPVRGAYEQYF	TGTGCCAGCAGTCCCGTGAGGGGGGCCTACGAGCAGTACTTC
TRBV5-8	NA	TRBJ2-7	NA	CASSLDSDEQYF	TGTGCCAGCAGCCTCGATAGTGACGAGCAGTACTTC
TRBV27	NA	TRBJ2-7	NA	CASSLGFSERSYEQYF	TGTGCCAGCAGTTTAGGGTTTAGCGAACGCTCCTACGAGCAGTACTTC
TRBV9	NA	TRBJ2-1	NA	CASSVYSDYSYNEQFF	TGTGCCAGCAGCGTTTATAGCGATTACTCCTACAATGAGCAGTTCTTC
TRBV6-6	NA	TRBJ1-2	NA	CASSNRGGGYGYTF	TGTGCCAGCAGTAACAGAGGGGGTGGCTATGGCTACACCTTC
TRBV10-1	NA	TRBJ2-7	NA	CASSESFRGEQYF	TGCGCCAGCAGTGAGTCATTTAGGGGCGAGCAGTACTTC
TRBV5-4	NA	TRBJ2-2	NA	CASSPAGHRNTGELFF	TGTGCCAGCAGTCCCGCCGGGCACAGGAACACCGGGGAGCTGTTTTTT
TRBV2	NA	TRBJ2-6	NA	CASSGLVSANVLTF	TGTGCCAGCAGTGGTCTGGTCTCAGCCAACGTCCTGACTTTC
TRBV19	NA	TRBJ1-1	NA	CASGYWTVNTEAFF	TGTGCCAGTGGGTATTGGACGGTGAACACTGAAGCTTTCTTT
TRBV5-1	NA	TRBJ1-1	NA	CASSQGPKGTEAFF	TGCGCCAGCAGCCAGGGACCCAAGGGCACTGAAGCTTTCTTT
TRBV19	NA	TRBJ2-1	TRBD2	CASSTRTSGRWFF	TGTGCCAGTAGTACCCGGACTAGCGGGAGATGGTTCTTC
TRBV9	once	TRBJ2-1	NA	CASSVGQGTEQFF	TGTGCCAGCAGCGTAGGTCAAGGTACTGAGCAGTTCTTC
TRBV15	NA	TRBJ1-2	NA	CATSRSREGSGYTF	TGTGCCACCAGCAGATCCAGGGAAGGGAGCGGCTACACCTTC
TRBV27	NA	TRBJ1-1	TRBD1	CASNPWGGTANTEAFF	TGTGCCAGCAACCCCTGGGGGGGGACAGCGAACACTGAAGCTTTCTTT
TRBV7-9	NA	TRBJ2-7	NA	CASSPTWGSSYEQYF	TGTGCCAGCAGCCCGACCTGGGGCAGCTCCTACGAGCAGTACTTC
TRBV29-1	NA	TRBJ2-1	TRBD2	CSVTIGTSGSNEQFF	TGCAGCGTGACAATAGGGACTAGCGGGAGTAATGAGCAGTTCTTC
TRBV5-4	NA	TRBJ2-2	NA	CASSPARNTGELFF	TGTGCCAGCAGCCCCGCACGAAACACCGGGGAGCTGTTTTTT